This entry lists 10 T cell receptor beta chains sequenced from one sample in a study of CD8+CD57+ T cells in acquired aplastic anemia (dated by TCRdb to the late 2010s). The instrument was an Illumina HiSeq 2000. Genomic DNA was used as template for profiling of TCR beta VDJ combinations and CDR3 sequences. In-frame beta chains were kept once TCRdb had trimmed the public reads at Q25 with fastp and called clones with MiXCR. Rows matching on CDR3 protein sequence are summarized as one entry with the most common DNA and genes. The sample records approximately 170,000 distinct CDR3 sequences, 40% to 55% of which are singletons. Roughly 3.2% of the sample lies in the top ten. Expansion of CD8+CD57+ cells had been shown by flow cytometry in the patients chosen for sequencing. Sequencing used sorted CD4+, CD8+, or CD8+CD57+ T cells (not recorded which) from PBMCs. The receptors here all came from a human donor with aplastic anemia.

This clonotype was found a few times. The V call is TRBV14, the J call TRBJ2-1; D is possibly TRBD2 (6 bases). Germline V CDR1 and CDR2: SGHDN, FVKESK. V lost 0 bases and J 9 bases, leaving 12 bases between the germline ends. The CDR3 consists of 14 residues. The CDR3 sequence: CASSQESAGREQFF. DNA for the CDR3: TGTGCCAGCAGCCAAGAATCGGCGGGGCGTGAGCAGTTCTTC. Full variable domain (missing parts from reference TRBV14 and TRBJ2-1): EAGVTQFPSHSVIEKGQTVTLRCDPISGHDNLYWYRRVMGKEIKFLLHFVKESKQDESGMPNNRFLAERTGGTYSTLKVQPAELEDSGVYFCASSQESAGREQFFGPGTRLTVL.

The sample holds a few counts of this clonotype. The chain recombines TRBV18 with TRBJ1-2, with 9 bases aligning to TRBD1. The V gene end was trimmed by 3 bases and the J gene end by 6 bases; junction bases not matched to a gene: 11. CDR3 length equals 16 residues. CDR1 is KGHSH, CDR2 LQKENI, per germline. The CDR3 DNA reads TGTGCCAGCTCACCCGGGACAGGGCCCCCGGCGGATGGCTACACCTTC. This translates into CASSPGTGPPADGYTF.

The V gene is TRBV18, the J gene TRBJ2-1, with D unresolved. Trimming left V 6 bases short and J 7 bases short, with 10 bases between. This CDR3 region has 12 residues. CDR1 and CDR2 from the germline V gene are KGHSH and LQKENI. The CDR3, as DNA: TGTGCCAGCTCGACTGCTAGGAATGAGCAGTTCTTC. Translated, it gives CASSTARNEQFF.

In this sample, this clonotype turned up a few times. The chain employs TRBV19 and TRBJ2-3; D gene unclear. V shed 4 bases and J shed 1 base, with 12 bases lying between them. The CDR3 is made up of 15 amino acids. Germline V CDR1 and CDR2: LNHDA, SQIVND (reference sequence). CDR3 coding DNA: TGTGCCAGTAGTAACGGAGTTGAACGCACAGATACGCAGTATTTT. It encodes CASSNGVERTDTQYF.

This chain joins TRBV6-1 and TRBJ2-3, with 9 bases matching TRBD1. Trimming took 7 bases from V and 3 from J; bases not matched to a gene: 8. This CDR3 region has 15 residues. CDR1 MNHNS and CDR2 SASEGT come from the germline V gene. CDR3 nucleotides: TGTGCCAGCACGGGACAGGGTAAGAGGACAGATACGCAGTATTTT. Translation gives CASTGQGKRTDTQYF.

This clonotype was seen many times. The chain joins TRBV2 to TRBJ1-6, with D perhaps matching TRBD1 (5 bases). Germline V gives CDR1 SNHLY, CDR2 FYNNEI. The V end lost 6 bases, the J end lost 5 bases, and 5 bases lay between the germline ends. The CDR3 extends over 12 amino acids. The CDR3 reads CASRTDNSPLHF. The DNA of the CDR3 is TGTGCCAGCAGGACAGATAATTCACCCCTCCACTTT. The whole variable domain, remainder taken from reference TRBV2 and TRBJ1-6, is EPEVTQTPSHQVTQMGQEVILRCVPISNHLYFYWYRQILGQKVEFLVSFYNNEISEKSEIFDDQFSVERPDGSNFTLKIRSTKLEDSAMYFCASRTDNSPLHFGNGTRLTVT.

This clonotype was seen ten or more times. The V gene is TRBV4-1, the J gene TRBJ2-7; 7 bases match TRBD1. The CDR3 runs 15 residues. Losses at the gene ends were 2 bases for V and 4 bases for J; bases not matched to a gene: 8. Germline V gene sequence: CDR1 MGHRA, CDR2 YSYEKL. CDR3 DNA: TGCGCCAGCAGCCAACAAGGACAGGTTCTATACGAGCAGTACTTC. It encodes CASSQQGQVLYEQYF.

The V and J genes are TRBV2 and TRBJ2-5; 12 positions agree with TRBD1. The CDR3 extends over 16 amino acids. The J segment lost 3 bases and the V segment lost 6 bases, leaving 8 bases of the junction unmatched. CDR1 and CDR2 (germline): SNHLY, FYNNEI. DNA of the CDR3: TGTGCCAGCAGGGGCGGGACAGGGGGCCGAAAAGAGACCCAGTACTTC. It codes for CASRGGTGGRKETQYF.

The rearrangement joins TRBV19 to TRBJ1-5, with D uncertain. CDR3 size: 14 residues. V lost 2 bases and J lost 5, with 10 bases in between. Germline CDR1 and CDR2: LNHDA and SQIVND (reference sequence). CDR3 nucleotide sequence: TGTGCCAGTAGTATAACAGTGACCCATCAGCCCCAGCATTTT. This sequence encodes CASSITVTHQPQHF.

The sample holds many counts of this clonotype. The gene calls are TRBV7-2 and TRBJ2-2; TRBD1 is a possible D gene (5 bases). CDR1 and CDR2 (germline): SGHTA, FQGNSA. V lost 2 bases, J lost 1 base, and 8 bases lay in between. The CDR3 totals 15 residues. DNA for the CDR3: TGTGCCAGCAGCTTATTACAGGTGAACACCGGGGAGCTGTTTTTT. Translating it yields CASSLLQVNTGELFF.